These 25 T cell receptor beta chains were all obtained from the same sample, sequenced in a study of shared clonotypes between healthy human individuals. Only in-frame clones appear in the TCRdb table, and some are missing; sequencing was by immunoSEQ multiplex PCR. The top ten hold more than 1.5% of the sample, which has around 1,900,000 clones, 85% to 95% seen once. Positively selected for CCR7, the CD45RO-negative cells used as naive CD8 cells excluded terminally differentiated effector memory CD45RA+ cells. Sequencing was carried out using naive CD8+ T cells from PBMCs. Receptors originate from a man younger than 35 in good health. Some clones in this sample may be carry-over from other donors' samples.

This clone was picked up one time. V is TRBV27 and J is TRBJ2-7; D unclear. V dropped 3 bases and J dropped 0 bases, with 9 bases sitting between them. Germline loops: CDR1 MNHEY, CDR2 SMNVEV (reference sequence). This CDR3 has 14 amino acids. DNA for the CDR3: TGTGCCAGCAGTTTCTCCGAGAGCTCCTACGAGCAGTACTTC. As protein: CASSFSESSYEQYF.

The rearrangement uses TRBV7-9 and TRBJ2-2; unclear D gene. V lost 5 bases and J 7 bases, leaving 8 bases between the germline ends. This CDR3 region has 12 residues. Germline V lookup: CDR1 SEHNR, CDR2 FQNEAQ (reference sequence). The CDR3 sequence is CASSPVGGELFF. The CDR3 region has the DNA TGTGCCAGCAGCCCGGTGGGCGGGGAGCTGTTTTTT.

The rearrangement links TRBV23-1 to TRBJ2-5, with D hard to call. TRBV23-1 is annotated as an ORF whose role is uncertain. The CDR3 extends over 15 amino acids. Trimming left V 5 bases short and J 3 bases short, with 16 bases between. The CDR3 spells CASSSIPRVEETQYF. The CDR3 DNA reads as TGCGCCAGCAGTTCGATTCCCCGGGTCGAAGAGACCCAGTACTTC.

About this clone itself: Other DNA sequences in this specimen translate into the identical CDR3. The DNA of the CDR3 is TGCAGCGTTGGGGGTTTCTATGGCTACACCTTC. It is translated as CSVGGFYGYTF. The rearrangement uses TRBV29-1 and TRBJ1-2; no firm D call. The CDR3 extends over 11 amino acids. V was pared by 4 bases and J by 4 bases, with 7 bases between. Looked up from germline, CDR1 is SQVTM and CDR2 is ANQGSEA.

The V gene is TRBV5-1, the J gene TRBJ2-5; D remains unclear. Trimming removed 0 bases from V and 2 bases from J, with 11 bases in between. The CDR3 length is 15 residues. The germline V gene encodes CDR1 SGHRS and CDR2 YFSETQ. The CDR3 loop reads CASSLVVLGQETQYF. For the CDR3, the DNA is TGCGCCAGCAGCTTGGTAGTTCTCGGACAAGAGACCCAGTACTTC.

The gene calls are TRBV7-3 and TRBJ2-3; the match to TRBD2 covers 10 bases. In germline, CDR1 is SGHTA, CDR2 FQGTGA. This CDR3 has 17 residues. With 1 base clipped from V and 3 bases from J, the junction kept 7 bases outside the gene matches. Written as DNA, the CDR3 is TGTGCCAGCAGCTTAAATAGGCTAGCGGGAGTAACAGATACGCAGTATTTT. Its translation is CASSLNRLAGVTDTQYF.

The CDR3 reads CASSLWATGGDTEAFF. The CDR3 DNA is TGCGCCAGCAGCTTGTGGGCGACAGGGGGAGACACTGAAGCTTTCTTT. J is TRBJ1-1 and V is TRBV5-1; 9 bases agree with TRBD1. This CDR3 has 16 amino acids. After removal of 1 base from V and 3 bases from J, the junction contained 7 bases not matched to a gene. Per germline, CDR1 SGHRS and CDR2 YFSETQ.

The rearrangement uses TRBV7-8 and TRBJ2-7; the match to TRBD2 covers 13 bases. Unmatched junction bases numbered 2, after V lost 4 bases and J lost 2 bases. This CDR3 spans 15 amino acids. The germline V gene has CDR1 SGHVS and CDR2 FQNEAQ. CDR3 DNA sequence: TGTGCCAGCAGCTCCGGGACTAGCGGGGCCTACGAGCAGTACTTC. Its translation is CASSSGTSGAYEQYF.

A word on this clone: Other DNA variants within this sample encode the same CDR3. The gene calls are TRBV27 and TRBJ1-1; no firm D call. This CDR3 has 13 amino acids. Germline V gene data show CDR1 as MNHEY and CDR2 as SMNVEV (reference sequence). Trimming cost V 5 bases and J 1 base, with 8 bases left between them. This chain's CDR3 is CASSPRQNTEAFF. In DNA, the CDR3 is TGTGCCAGCAGTCCGCGACAGAACACTGAAGCTTTCTTT.

This chain uses TRBV12-5 with TRBJ1-1; 9 nucleotides agree with TRBD1. The CDR3 runs to 13 residues. Trimming at V came to 7 bases and at J to 5 bases, leaving 5 bases not matched to a gene. CDR1 and CDR2 (germline): LGHNT, FRNRAP. This chain's CDR3 is CASARDRETEAFF. The CDR3 DNA reads TGTGCTAGTGCCCGGGACAGGGAGACTGAAGCTTTCTTT.

The CDR3 region has the DNA TGTGCCAGCAGCTTCGGGACAGGCATGGGGGAGACCCAGTACTTC. Translated: CASSFGTGMGETQYF. The chain uses TRBV7-6 and TRBJ2-5; 8 bases match TRBD1. CDR1 and CDR2 (germline): SGHVS, FNYEAQ. Trimming cost V 3 bases and J 5 bases; bases outside gene matches: 8. This CDR3 is 15 amino acids long.

The chain recombines TRBV19 with TRBJ2-1; D uncertain. Between the trimmed V and J ends, which lost 4 bases and 0 bases, there was a span of 10 bases. Per the germline V gene, CDR1 is LNHDA and CDR2 is SQIVND (reference sequence). The CDR3 is 15 residues long. The CDR3 bases are TGTGCCAGTAGTAATCGGACGGACTCCTACAATGAGCAGTTCTTC. This translates into CASSNRTDSYNEQFF.

The rearrangement links TRBV9 to TRBJ2-2; D not certain. V was trimmed by 4 bases and J by 7 bases, leaving 11 bases between them. The CDR3 runs to 13 residues. Germline lookup yields CDR1 SGDLS and CDR2 YYNGEE. In nucleotides, the CDR3 is TGTGCCAGCAGCCCCCCCAGTGTCGGGGAGCTGTTTTTT. This codes for CASSPPSVGELFF. Full variable domain (remainder filled in from reference TRBV9 and TRBJ2-2): DSGVTQTPKHLITATGQRVTLRCSPRSGDLSVYWYQQSLDQGLQFLIQYYNGEERAKGNILERFSAQQFPDLHSELNLSSLELGDSALYFCASSPPSVGELFFGEGSRLTVL.

V gene TRBV10-3 combines with J gene TRBJ2-1, with D maybe TRBD2 (5 bases). The CDR3 extends over 16 amino acids. The germline gives CDR1 ENHRY, CDR2 SYGVKD. Trimming took 3 bases from V and 0 from J, leaving 12 bases between them. This CDR3 reads CAISDREVSSYNEQFF. DNA for the CDR3: TGTGCCATCAGTGACCGGGAAGTGAGCTCCTACAATGAGCAGTTCTTC.

Details on this clone: Other DNA sequences from this sample encode an identical CDR3 as well. The V and J genes are TRBV6-5 and TRBJ2-7, with TRBD1 matching 9 bases. The ends lost 5 bases at V and 4 bases at J; junction bases unmatched: 6. Germline-derived CDR1 and CDR2 are MNHEY and SVGAGI. This CDR3 has 14 amino acids. The CDR3 region is CASSPGTGRYEQYF. CDR3 bases: TGTGCCAGCAGTCCCGGGACAGGGCGGTACGAGCAGTACTTC.

The chain recombines TRBV19 with TRBJ1-2; D call uncertain. The CDR3 is made up of 12 amino acids. Trimming took 6 bases from V and 4 from J, leaving 9 bases between them. Germline CDR1 and CDR2: LNHDA and SQIVND (reference sequence). The CDR3 sequence is CASRITTYGYTF. In DNA, the CDR3 is TGTGCCAGTAGGATCACAACCTATGGCTACACCTTC. Filled out from reference TRBV19 and TRBJ1-2, the complete variable domain reads DGGITQSPKYLFRKEGQNVTLSCEQNLNHDAMYWYRQDPGQGLRLIYYSQIVNDFQKGDIAEGYSVSREKKESFPLTVTSAQKNPTAFYLCASRITTYGYTFGSGTRLTVV.

This sequence joins TRBV5-1 and TRBJ2-3; D gene unclear. There are 15 residues in the CDR3. Trimming removed 3 bases at V and 4 bases at J, with 15 bases between. Germline V gene data show CDR1 as SGHRS and CDR2 as YFSETQ. The CDR3 DNA is TGCGCCAGCAGCTCCAGACTTCCGCCCCCAGATACGCAGTATTTT. Protein: CASSSRLPPPDTQYF.

The chain carries TRBV7-9 and TRBJ2-3, with 11 bases matching TRBD2. The CDR3 runs to 17 residues. CDR1 and CDR2 (germline): SEHNR, FQNEAQ (reference sequence). With V trimmed by 4 bases and J by 2 bases, 8 bases remained unmatched. CDR3 residues: CASSSSLTSGITDTQYF. The DNA of the CDR3 is TGTGCCAGCAGCTCAAGCCTGACTAGCGGGATCACAGATACGCAGTATTTT.

V and J are TRBV6-5 and TRBJ2-5; possible D gene TRBD2, 6 bases. The CDR3 consists of 15 residues. V lost 0 bases, J lost 5 bases, and 13 bases lay in between. The germline V gene encodes CDR1 MNHEY and CDR2 SVGAGI. CDR3 coding DNA: TGTGCCAGCAGTTACTCGAGGAGGGGCTGGGAGACCCAGTACTTC. This sequence encodes CASSYSRRGWETQYF.

V gene TRBV19 combines with J gene TRBJ1-1; a possible D gene is TRBD1 (5 bases). The CDR3 is 16 residues long. Trimming took 3 bases from V and 0 from J, leaving 14 bases between them. Germline CDR1 is LNHDA and CDR2 is SQIVND (reference sequence). The CDR3 region has the DNA TGTGCCAGTAGTATTAGAGGCTGGGGGATGAACACTGAAGCTTTCTTT. It translates to CASSIRGWGMNTEAFF.

On this clone itself: Distinct nucleotide sequences in the sample also encode this CDR3. V is TRBV29-1 and J is TRBJ1-3; D unclear. Germline-derived CDR1 and CDR2 are SQVTM and ANQGSEA. Trimming shortened V by 6 bases and J by 3 bases, and 6 bases separated the two germline ends. The CDR3 loop spans 11 amino acids. CDR3 loop: CSVLRGNTIYF. The CDR3, as DNA: TGCAGCGTCCTACGTGGAAACACCATATATTTT.

The chain employs TRBV4-1 and TRBJ2-7, with D uncertain. Germline V lookup: CDR1 MGHRA, CDR2 YSYEKL. The CDR3 contains 16 residues. Trimming stripped 0 bases from V and 2 bases from J, with 14 bases between. The CDR3 loop is CASSQEAGQRAYEQYF. The CDR3, as DNA: TGCGCCAGCAGCCAAGAGGCAGGCCAAAGGGCCTACGAGCAGTACTTC.

In DNA form, the CDR3 reads TGTGCCAGCAGCCTAGGGGCCACGGGGCCCCAGCATTTT. It specifies CASSLGATGPQHF. The chain carries TRBV28 and TRBJ1-5; D may be TRBD1 (5 bases). This CDR3 region has 13 residues. The ends were cut back, 6 bases at V and 9 bases at J, with 15 bases in the middle. The germline CDR1 and CDR2 sequences are MDHEN and SYDVKM.

The chain is built from TRBV5-1 and TRBJ1-4; no clear D gene. CDR3 length: 17 amino acids. The V gene lost 6 bases and the J gene lost 0 bases, with 18 bases spanning the gap. CDR1 SGHRS and CDR2 YFSETQ come from the germline V gene. The CDR3 is CASTLGPYLTTNEKLFF. CDR3 DNA: TGCGCCAGCACGTTAGGGCCGTACTTAACAACTAATGAAAAACTGTTTTTT.

The rearrangement links TRBV2 to TRBJ2-5; D remains ambiguous. V was trimmed by 7 bases and J by 0 bases, leaving 12 bases between them. The germline gives CDR1 SNHLY, CDR2 FYNNEI. This CDR3 has 14 residues. This chain's CDR3 is CASMGKADQETQYF. The CDR3, as DNA: TGTGCCAGCATGGGGAAGGCAGACCAAGAGACCCAGTACTTC.